This TCR beta chain emerged from a study of blood T cell repertoires in COVID-19 (TCRdb year 2020). Context from the whole study: Samples from collaborators originated in the United States, Italy and Spain and spanned both the acute and convalescent phases of COVID-19. The prospective study material was composed of cDNA or gDNA derived from T cells, B-cell-depleted T cells, or PBMCs. Deeply sampled blood TCRbeta repertoires from subjects exposed to, actively infected with, or recovered from COVID-19 were included in the dataset. The repertoires were released in a freely available public database meant as a resource for research on the immune response to SARS-CoV-2. Samples came from the ongoing ImmuneRACE study (first 160 participants) plus 1,254 subjects from 6 global collaborators. The sample metadata nearly always contained a de-identified subject ID, COVID-19 status, age in years and sex. Where available, HLA class I and class II types were obtained from metadata supplied by the sample provider rather than from assay-based typing.

Concerning this clone: Its antigen has not been determined. No much larger clone exists at a distance of one base, and base qualities are not known.

The CDR3 spans 17 residues, from the cysteine through the phenylalanine. The only DNA kept is the CDR3, 51 bases in frame from the first base. The V end gives up 2 bases and the J end 0 bases, leaving 9 bases in the junction not matched to a gene. CDR1 and CDR2 are drawn from the germline V gene: MGHRA, YSYEKL. Study-wide conclusions, independent of this receptor: The quantity of clinical and demographic metadata differed by source and by participant and was supplied without curation.

TCRbeta CDR3 regions were amplified from genomic DNA by means of the immunoSEQ Assay, a bias-controlled multiplex PCR. The paper's data handling went like this. The number of nucleated cells in each sample was estimated by amplification of reference gene primers within the assay. To quantify the absolute abundance of each unique TCRbeta CDR3 rearrangement, sequence reads were collapsed and filtered. For each sample, productive Simpson clonality was calculated by taking the square root of Simpson's diversity index across productive rearrangements. What TCRdb holds here is the immuneACCESS table cut down to in-frame rearrangements. Part of the clones is not present; checked against another copy, under half of the missing clones reflect an unresolved V gene, and the others are unexplained. V and J calls and clone size follow that table, whereas D and trimming were derived from the DNA. The sample table records fewer than 350,000 clones; around 90% of these occur just once. The ten largest clones take up less than 5% of the sample.

One collaborating source in Seattle enrolled patients while the patients were actively infected and followed the patients over time throughout the course of disease. Collaborating institutions collected whole blood in K2EDTA tubes following their own protocols. For TCRbeta analysis, collaborators shipped samples as frozen whole blood, isolated PBMCs, or DNA extracted from either of those sample types. The chain employs TRBV4-1 and TRBJ2-7, and 8 bases in between align with TRBD2. This receptor was obtained from a woman in her sixties or seventies with COVID-19, enrolled during active disease. Sequenced: peripheral blood. Here is the DNA: TGCGCCAGCAGCCAAAAAAGGTCGGGGGGGACCTCCTACGAGCAGTACTTC. Its protein is CASSQKRSGGTSYEQYF.